This T cell receptor beta chain was captured by sequencing in a study of CD8+CD57+ T cells in acquired aplastic anemia. About the research overall: Sorted CD4+ and CD8+ cells gave a mean 3.2 ug DNA, range roughly 0.2 to 27.4 ug. The study's findings and limits: Shared by patients and controls, 25 to 35 CD8+ CDR3s were abundant in patients.

V was clipped by 4 bases and J by 1 base; unmatched bases: 18. CDR3 length equals 19 residues. Germline V CDR1 and CDR2: PRHDT, FYEKMQ (reference sequence). This clonotype was recorded many times. The antigen remains undetermined. CD8+CD57+ cell expansion, shown by flow cytometry, had occurred in the patients selected for sequencing. All patients had severe acquired aplastic anemia. TCR beta VDJ combinations and CDR3 sequences were profiled from genomic DNA. One entry per CDR3 protein, called by TCRdb with MiXCR from the reads. The profile covers 250,000 or so distinct CDR3 sequences, with more than 40% appearing a single time and under 9% taken by the ten largest.

The specimen sequenced was sorted CD4+, CD8+, or CD8+CD57+ T cells (not recorded which) from PBMCs. This clonotype originated in a human donor with aplastic anemia. The chain employs TRBV13 and TRBJ2-7, with 8 nucleotides matching TRBD2. CDR3 nucleotide sequence: TGTGCCAGCAGCTCACCCACCGGGACTAGTGGTTCGAGATCCTACGAGCAGTACTTC. Translating it yields CASSSPTGTSGSRSYEQYF.